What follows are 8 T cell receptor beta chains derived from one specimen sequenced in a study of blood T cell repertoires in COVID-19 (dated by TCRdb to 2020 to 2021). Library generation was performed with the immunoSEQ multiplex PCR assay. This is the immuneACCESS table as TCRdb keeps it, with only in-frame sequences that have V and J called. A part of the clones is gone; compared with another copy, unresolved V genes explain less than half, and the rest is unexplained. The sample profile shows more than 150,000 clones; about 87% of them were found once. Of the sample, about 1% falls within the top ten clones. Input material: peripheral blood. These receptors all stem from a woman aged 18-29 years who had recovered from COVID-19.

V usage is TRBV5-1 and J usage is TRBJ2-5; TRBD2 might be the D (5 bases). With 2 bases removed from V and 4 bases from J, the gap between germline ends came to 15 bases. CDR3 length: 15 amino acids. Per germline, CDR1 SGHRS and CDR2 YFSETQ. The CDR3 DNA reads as TGCGCCAGCAGCTTTAGCGCCACATCGTCAGAGACCCAGTACTTC. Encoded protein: CASSFSATSSETQYF.

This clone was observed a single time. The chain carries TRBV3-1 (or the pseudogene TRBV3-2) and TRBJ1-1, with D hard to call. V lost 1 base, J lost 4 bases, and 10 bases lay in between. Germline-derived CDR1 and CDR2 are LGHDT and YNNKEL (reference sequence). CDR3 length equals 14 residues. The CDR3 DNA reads TGTGCCAGCAGCCAAGCCGAGACTGGCACTGAAGCTTTCTTT. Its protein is CASSQAETGTEAFF.

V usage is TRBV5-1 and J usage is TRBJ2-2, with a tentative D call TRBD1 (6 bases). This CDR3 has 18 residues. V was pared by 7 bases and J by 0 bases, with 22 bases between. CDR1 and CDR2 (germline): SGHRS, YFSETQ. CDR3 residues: CASSPGHLLESNTGELFF. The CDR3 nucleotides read TGCGCCAGCTCACCGGGACACCTCTTAGAGTCGAACACCGGGGAGCTGTTTTTT.

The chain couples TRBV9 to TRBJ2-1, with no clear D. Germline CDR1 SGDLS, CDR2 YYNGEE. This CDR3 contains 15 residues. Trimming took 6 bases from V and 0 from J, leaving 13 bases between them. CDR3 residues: CASTPTVSSYNEQFF. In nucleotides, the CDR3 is TGTGCCAGCACCCCCACGGTGAGCTCCTACAATGAGCAGTTCTTC.

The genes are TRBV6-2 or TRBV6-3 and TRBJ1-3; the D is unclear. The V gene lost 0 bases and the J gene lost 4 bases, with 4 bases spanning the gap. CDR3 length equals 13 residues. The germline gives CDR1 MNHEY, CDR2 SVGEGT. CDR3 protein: CASSYSGGNTIYF. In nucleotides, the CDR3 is TGTGCCAGCAGTTACTCCGGGGGAAACACCATATATTTT.

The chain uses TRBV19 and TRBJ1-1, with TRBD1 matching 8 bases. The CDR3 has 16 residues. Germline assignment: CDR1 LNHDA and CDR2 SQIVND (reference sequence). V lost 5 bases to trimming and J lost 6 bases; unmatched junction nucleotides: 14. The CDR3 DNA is TGTGCCAGTAGTCCAATGACCGGGACAGGCCTCCCTGAAGCTTTCTTT. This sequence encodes CASSPMTGTGLPEAFF.

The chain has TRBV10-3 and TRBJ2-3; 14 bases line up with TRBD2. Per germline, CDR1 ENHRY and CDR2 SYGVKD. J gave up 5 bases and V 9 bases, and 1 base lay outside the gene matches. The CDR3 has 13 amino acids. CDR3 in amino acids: CAMGLAGVDTQYF. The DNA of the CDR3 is TGTGCCATGGGACTAGCGGGGGTAGATACGCAGTATTTT.

CDR3 DNA: TGTGCCGGGCCGGGACAGAAAAATTACGAGCAGTACGTC. The encoded protein is CAGPGQKNYEQYV. This chain connects TRBV27 to TRBJ2-7, with 7 bases that match TRBD1. The germline V gene encodes CDR1 MNHEY and CDR2 SMNVEV (reference sequence). The CDR3 runs 13 residues. The V and J ends lost 11 bases and 4 bases, in that order; junction bases with no gene match: 11.